Below, 13 T cell receptor beta chains from the same sample are listed, as sequenced in a study of blood T cell repertoires in COVID-19. Clones were read by immunoSEQ multiplex PCR, and TCRdb kept only the in-frame ones, dropping some. The repertoire consists of 150,000 to 200,000 clones, with approximately 86% occurring once and the leading ten covering more than 7.5%. Material for sequencing was peripheral blood. The receptor set was obtained from a man aged 50-60 years with active or convalescent COVID-19.

The genes are TRBV5-1 and TRBJ2-2; D is undetermined. Looked up from germline, CDR1 is SGHRS and CDR2 is YFSETQ. The CDR3 contains 14 residues. With 4 bases removed from V and 8 bases from J, the gap between germline ends came to 15 bases. CDR3 in amino acids: CASSLLESGGELFF. The DNA for the CDR3 is TGCGCCAGCAGCCTGCTAGAGTCCGGGGGGGAGCTGTTTTTT.

The V call is TRBV4-2, the J call TRBJ1-4, with unresolved D. V was clipped by 0 bases and J by 2 bases, with 16 bases between them. CDR1 is LGHNA, CDR2 YNFKEQ, per germline. The CDR3 is made up of 18 amino acids. The CDR3 bases are TGTGCCAGCAGCCAAGAGGGCTTTAATGGTGGGACTAATGAAAAACTGTTTTTT. Its protein is CASSQEGFNGGTNEKLFF.

The V call is TRBV6-5, the J call TRBJ1-4; a possible D gene is TRBD1 (5 bases). Germline V CDR1 and CDR2: MNHEY, SVGAGI. V was trimmed by 5 bases and J by 4 bases, leaving 14 bases between them. The CDR3 sequence is 15 residues long. The CDR3 loop reads CASSPYRKINEKLFF. CDR3 in DNA: TGTGCCAGCAGTCCTTACAGGAAGATTAATGAAAAACTGTTTTTT.

This chain connects TRBV5-6 to TRBJ2-5; 9 nucleotides match TRBD1. V gave up 0 bases and J gave up 5 bases; unmatched junction bases: 8. This CDR3 is built from 16 residues. CDR1 SGHDT and CDR2 YYEEEE come from the germline V gene. This chain's CDR3 is CASSLVRDRVTETQYF. DNA for the CDR3: TGTGCCAGCAGCTTGGTCCGGGACAGGGTTACGGAGACCCAGTACTTC.

This chain uses TRBV20-1 with TRBJ1-2; a weak D match, TRBD1 (6 bases). The CDR3 is 14 amino acids. From germline, CDR1 is DFQATT and CDR2 SNEGSKA (reference sequence). Trimming took off 3 bases at V and 2 bases at J, with 13 bases between the two ends. The chain's CDR3 is CSASVGQGNYGYTF. The CDR3 bases are TGCAGTGCTAGTGTGGGACAAGGGAACTATGGCTACACCTTC.

CDR3 DNA sequence: TGTGCCAGCAGCCGGACAGGGAACGGCTACACCTTC. Its translation: CASSRTGNGYTF. The chain couples TRBV3-1 (or the pseudogene TRBV3-2) to TRBJ1-2, with 8 bases fitting TRBD1. CDR1 LGHDT and CDR2 YNNKEL come from the germline V gene (reference sequence). The CDR3 consists of 12 residues. J lost 8 bases, V lost 4 bases, and 3 bases had no gene match.

The genes are TRBV4-2 and TRBJ2-1; TRBD2 might be the D (6 bases). V was clipped by 1 base and J by 9 bases, with 16 bases between them. In germline, CDR1 is LGHNA, CDR2 YNFKEQ. The CDR3 runs to 15 residues. The CDR3 loop is CASSQVGSGYSEQFF. CDR3 nucleotide sequence: TGTGCCAGCAGCCAAGTTGGCAGCGGGTATAGTGAGCAGTTCTTC.

J is TRBJ2-5 and V is TRBV24-1; TRBD2 aligns across 8 bases. The CDR3 consists of 17 residues. The V gene end was trimmed by 2 bases and the J gene end by 5 bases; junction bases not matched to a gene: 12. CDR1 is KGHDR, CDR2 SFDVKD, per germline. DNA of the CDR3: TGTGCCACCAGTGATTACCGCGAGACTAGCGACGGGGAGACCCAGTACTTC. Translating it yields CATSDYRETSDGETQYF.

The V gene is TRBV12-3 or TRBV12-4, the J gene TRBJ2-2, with D possibly being TRBD2 (6 bases). The length of the CDR3 is 13 residues. V lost 5 bases, J lost 4 bases, and 8 bases lay in between. DNA for the CDR3: TGTGCCAGCAGTCGGGACTTCACCGGGGAGCTGTTTTTT. It is translated as CASSRDFTGELFF.

This rearrangement joins TRBV30 to TRBJ1-2; D is undetermined. This CDR3 is 12 amino acids long. V dropped 0 bases and J dropped 2 bases, with 4 bases sitting between them. In germline, CDR1 is GTSNPN, CDR2 SVGIG (reference sequence). This CDR3 reads CAWSVQNYGYTF. The CDR3 bases are TGTGCCTGGAGTGTCCAAAACTATGGCTACACCTTC.

V and J are TRBV9 and TRBJ2-7; TRBD1 matches at 9 bases. The germline CDR1 and CDR2 sequences are SGDLS and YYNGEE. The CDR3 sequence is 14 residues long. Trimming removed 3 bases from V and 4 bases from J; junction bases left unmatched: 5. The CDR3 region has the DNA TGTGCCAGCAGCGACGGGACAGGGACGTACGAGCAGTACTTC. Its protein product is CASSDGTGTYEQYF.

The chain is built from TRBV28 and TRBJ1-1; maybe TRBD1 (5 bases). Trimming stripped 8 bases from V and 2 bases from J, with 18 bases between. Germline CDR1 and CDR2: MDHEN and SYDVKM. This CDR3 is 15 amino acids long. CDR3 bases: TGTGCCAGCGGACGACCGGGGGAAGTTAACACTGAAGCTTTCTTT. Translation gives CASGRPGEVNTEAFF.

The chain links TRBV18 to TRBJ2-7, with D possibly TRBD2 on 5 matching bases. V was pared by 0 bases and J by 1 base, with 10 bases between. Germline V gene lookup returns CDR1 KGHSH and CDR2 LQKENI. This CDR3 region has 15 residues. Here the CDR3 DNA reads TGTGCCAGCTCACCACCAAGTCTAGCTTCCTACGAGCAGTACTTC. It yields the protein CASSPPSLASYEQYF. The variable domain in full, with the rest retrieved from reference TRBV18 and TRBJ2-7, is NAGVMQNPRHLVRRRGQEARLRCSPMKGHSHVYWYRQLPEEGLKFMVYLQKENIIDESGMPKERFSAEFPKEGPSILRIQQVVRGDSAAYFCASSPPSLASYEQYFGPGTRLTVT.